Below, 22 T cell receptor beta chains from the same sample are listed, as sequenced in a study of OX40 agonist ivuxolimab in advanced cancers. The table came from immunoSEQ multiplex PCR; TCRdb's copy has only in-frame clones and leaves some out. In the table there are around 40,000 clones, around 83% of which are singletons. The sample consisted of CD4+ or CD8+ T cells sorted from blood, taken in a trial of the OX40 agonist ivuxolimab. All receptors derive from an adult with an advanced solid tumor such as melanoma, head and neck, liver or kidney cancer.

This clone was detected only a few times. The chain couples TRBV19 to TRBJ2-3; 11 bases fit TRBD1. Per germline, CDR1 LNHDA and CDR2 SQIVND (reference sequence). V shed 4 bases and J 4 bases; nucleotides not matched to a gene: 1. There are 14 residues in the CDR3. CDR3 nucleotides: TGTGCCAGTAGTAAGGGACAGGGGGCAGATACGCAGTATTTT. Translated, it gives CASSKGQGADTQYF.

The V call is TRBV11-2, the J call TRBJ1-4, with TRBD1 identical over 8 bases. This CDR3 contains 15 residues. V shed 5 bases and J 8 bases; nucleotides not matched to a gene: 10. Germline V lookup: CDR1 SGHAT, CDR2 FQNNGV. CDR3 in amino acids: CASSISGGRLEKLFF. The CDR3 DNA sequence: TGTGCCAGCAGCATATCAGGGGGCAGATTGGAAAAACTGTTTTTT.

The CDR3 loop is CASSGNPGRPQNTEAFF. The CDR3 DNA reads as TGTGCCAGCAGCGGAAACCCCGGGAGACCGCAGAACACTGAAGCTTTCTTT. The chain links TRBV9 to TRBJ1-1; D is unresolved. The V and J ends lost 3 bases and 1 base respectively, with 19 bases between them. The CDR3 spans 17 residues. The V gene's germline CDR1 is SGDLS and CDR2 YYNGEE. The full variable domain, completed using reference TRBV9 and TRBJ1-1, is DSGVTQTPKHLITATGQRVTLRCSPRSGDLSVYWYQQSLDQGLQFLIQYYNGEERAKGNILERFSAQQFPDLHSELNLSSLELGDSALYFCASSGNPGRPQNTEAFFGQGTRLTVV.

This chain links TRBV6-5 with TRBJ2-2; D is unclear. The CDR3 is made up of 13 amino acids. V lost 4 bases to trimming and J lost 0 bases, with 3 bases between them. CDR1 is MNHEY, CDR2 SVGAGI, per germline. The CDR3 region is CASSLANTGELFF. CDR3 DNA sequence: TGTGCCAGCAGTTTGGCGAACACCGGGGAGCTGTTTTTT.

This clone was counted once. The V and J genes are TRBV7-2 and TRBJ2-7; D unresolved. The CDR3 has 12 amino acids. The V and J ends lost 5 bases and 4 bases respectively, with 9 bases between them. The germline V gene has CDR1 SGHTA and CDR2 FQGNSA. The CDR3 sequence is CASSPTVYEQYF. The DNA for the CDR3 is TGTGCCAGCAGCCCTACGGTATACGAGCAGTACTTC.

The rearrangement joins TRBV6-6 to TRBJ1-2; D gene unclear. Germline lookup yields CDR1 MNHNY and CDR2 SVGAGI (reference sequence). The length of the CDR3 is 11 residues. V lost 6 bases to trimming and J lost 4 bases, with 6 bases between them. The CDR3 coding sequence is TGTGCCAGCAGGAGCTCCTATGGCTACACCTTC. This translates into CASRSSYGYTF.

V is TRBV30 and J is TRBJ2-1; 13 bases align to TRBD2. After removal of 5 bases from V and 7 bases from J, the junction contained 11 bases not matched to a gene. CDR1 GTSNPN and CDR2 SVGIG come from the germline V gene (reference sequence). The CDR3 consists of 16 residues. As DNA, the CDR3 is TGTGCCTGGCGGACTAGCGGGGGATCGAGTTGGAATGAGCAGTTCTTC. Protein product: CAWRTSGGSSWNEQFF.

The CDR3 DNA reads as TGTGCCAGCAGCCGGACTAGCATTCAGTATTTT. Its translation: CASSRTSIQYF. This rearrangement joins TRBV9 to TRBJ2-3, with 8 bases matching TRBD2. The germline CDR1 and CDR2 sequences are SGDLS and YYNGEE. This CDR3 has 11 amino acids. V was clipped by 4 bases and J by 12 bases; unmatched bases: 4. The full variable domain, rest sourced from reference TRBV9 and TRBJ2-3, is DSGVTQTPKHLITATGQRVTLRCSPRSGDLSVYWYQQSLDQGLQFLIQYYNGEERAKGNILERFSAQQFPDLHSELNLSSLELGDSALYFCASSRTSIQYFGPGTRLTVL.

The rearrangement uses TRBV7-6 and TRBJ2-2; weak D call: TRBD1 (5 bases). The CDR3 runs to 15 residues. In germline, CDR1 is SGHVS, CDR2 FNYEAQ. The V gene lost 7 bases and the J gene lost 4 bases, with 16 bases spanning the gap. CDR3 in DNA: TGTGCCAGCACCCTCGTCCCCCAGGGCACCGGGGAGCTGTTTTTT. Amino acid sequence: CASTLVPQGTGELFF.

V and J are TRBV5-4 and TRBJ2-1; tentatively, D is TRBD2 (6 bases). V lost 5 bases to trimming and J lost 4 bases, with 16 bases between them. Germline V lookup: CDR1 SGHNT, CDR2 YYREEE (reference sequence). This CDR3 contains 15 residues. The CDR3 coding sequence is TGTGCCAGCAGGCCGGACTGGGACTCTTACAATGAGCAGTTCTTC. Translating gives CASRPDWDSYNEQFF.

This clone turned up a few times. The DNA for the CDR3 is TGCAGCGTTCCTGGGACCGCGGAAGCTTTCTTT. It encodes CSVPGTAEAFF. V is TRBV29-1 and J is TRBJ1-1; tentatively, D is TRBD1 (5 bases). Trimming took off 5 bases at V and 8 bases at J, with 12 bases between the two ends. The CDR3 totals 11 residues. CDR1 and CDR2 from the germline V gene are SQVTM and ANQGSEA.

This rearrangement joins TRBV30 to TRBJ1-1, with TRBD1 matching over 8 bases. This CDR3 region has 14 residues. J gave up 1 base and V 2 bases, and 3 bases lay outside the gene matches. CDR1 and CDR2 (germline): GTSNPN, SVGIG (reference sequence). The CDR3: CAWSPGTGNTEAFF. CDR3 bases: TGTGCCTGGAGTCCCGGGACAGGGAACACTGAAGCTTTCTTT.

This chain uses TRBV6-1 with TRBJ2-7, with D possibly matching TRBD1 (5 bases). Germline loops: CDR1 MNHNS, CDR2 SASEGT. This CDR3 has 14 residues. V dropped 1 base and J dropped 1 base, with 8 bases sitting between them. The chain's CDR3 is CASSEGQSSYEQYF. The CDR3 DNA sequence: TGTGCCAGCAGTGAAGGACAGTCTTCCTACGAGCAGTACTTC.

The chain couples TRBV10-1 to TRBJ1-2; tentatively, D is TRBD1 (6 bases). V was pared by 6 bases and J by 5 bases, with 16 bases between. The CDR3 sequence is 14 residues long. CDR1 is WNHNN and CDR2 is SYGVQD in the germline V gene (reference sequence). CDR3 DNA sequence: TGCGCCAGCAGCCCGGACCCGGGGGCTTATGGCTACACCTTC. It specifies CASSPDPGAYGYTF.

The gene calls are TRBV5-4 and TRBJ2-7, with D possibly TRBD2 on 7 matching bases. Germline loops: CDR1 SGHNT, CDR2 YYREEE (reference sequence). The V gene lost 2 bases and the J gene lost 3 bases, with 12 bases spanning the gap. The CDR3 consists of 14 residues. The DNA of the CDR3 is TGTGCCAGCAGCTTTCGGGGGGCAAGCTACGAGCAGTACTTC. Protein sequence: CASSFRGASYEQYF.

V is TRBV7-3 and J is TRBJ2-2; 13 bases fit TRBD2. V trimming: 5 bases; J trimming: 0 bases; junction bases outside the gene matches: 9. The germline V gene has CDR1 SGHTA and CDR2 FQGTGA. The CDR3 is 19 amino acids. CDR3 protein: CASSPLAGGGLTNTGELFF. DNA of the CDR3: TGTGCCAGCAGCCCACTAGCGGGAGGGGGCTTAACGAACACCGGGGAGCTGTTTTTT.

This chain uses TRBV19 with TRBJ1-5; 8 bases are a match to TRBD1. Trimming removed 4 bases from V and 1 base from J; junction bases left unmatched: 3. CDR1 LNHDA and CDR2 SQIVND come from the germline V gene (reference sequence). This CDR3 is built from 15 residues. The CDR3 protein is CASSTYRGSNQPQHF. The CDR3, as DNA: TGTGCCAGTAGTACTTACAGGGGGAGCAATCAGCCCCAGCATTTT.

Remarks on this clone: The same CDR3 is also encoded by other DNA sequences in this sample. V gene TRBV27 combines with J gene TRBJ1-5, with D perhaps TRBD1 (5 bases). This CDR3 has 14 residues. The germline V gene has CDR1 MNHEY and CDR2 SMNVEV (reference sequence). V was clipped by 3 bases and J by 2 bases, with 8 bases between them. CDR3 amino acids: CASSLRGGNQPQHF. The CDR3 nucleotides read TGTGCCAGCAGTTTGAGAGGGGGCAATCAGCCCCAGCATTTT.

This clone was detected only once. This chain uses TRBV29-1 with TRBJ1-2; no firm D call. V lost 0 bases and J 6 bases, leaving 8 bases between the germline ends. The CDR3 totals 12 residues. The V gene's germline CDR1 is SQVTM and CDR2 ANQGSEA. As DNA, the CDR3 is TGCAGCGTTGAAGATCCCCCGGATGGCTACACCTTC. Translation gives CSVEDPPDGYTF.

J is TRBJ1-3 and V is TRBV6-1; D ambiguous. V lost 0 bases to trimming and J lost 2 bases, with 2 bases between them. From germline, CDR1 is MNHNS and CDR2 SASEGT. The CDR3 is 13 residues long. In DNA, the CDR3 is TGTGCCAGCAGTGAAGCCACTGGAAACACCATATATTTT. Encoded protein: CASSEATGNTIYF.

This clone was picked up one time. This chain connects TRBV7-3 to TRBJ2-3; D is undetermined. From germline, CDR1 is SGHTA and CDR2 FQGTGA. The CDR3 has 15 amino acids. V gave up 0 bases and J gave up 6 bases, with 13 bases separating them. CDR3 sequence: CASSLTSSLGDTQYF. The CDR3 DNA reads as TGTGCCAGCAGCTTAACGAGTTCTCTAGGGGATACGCAGTATTTT.

The CDR3 reads CASSSPTSGGPSYNEQFF. Written as DNA, the CDR3 is TGTGCCAGCAGCTCCCCGACTAGCGGGGGCCCCTCCTACAATGAGCAGTTCTTC. The chain recombines TRBV7-9 with TRBJ2-1; 12 bases line up with TRBD2. J lost 0 bases, V lost 4 bases, and 7 bases had no gene match. CDR1 is SEHNR and CDR2 is FQNEAQ in the germline V gene (reference sequence). There are 18 residues in the CDR3. Full variable domain (remainder filled in from reference TRBV7-9 and TRBJ2-1): DTGVSQNPRHKITKRGQNVTFRCDPISEHNRLYWYRQTLGQGPEFLTYFQNEAQLEKSRLLSDRFSAERPKGSFSTLEIQRTEQGDSAMYLCASSSPTSGGPSYNEQFFGPGTRLTVL.